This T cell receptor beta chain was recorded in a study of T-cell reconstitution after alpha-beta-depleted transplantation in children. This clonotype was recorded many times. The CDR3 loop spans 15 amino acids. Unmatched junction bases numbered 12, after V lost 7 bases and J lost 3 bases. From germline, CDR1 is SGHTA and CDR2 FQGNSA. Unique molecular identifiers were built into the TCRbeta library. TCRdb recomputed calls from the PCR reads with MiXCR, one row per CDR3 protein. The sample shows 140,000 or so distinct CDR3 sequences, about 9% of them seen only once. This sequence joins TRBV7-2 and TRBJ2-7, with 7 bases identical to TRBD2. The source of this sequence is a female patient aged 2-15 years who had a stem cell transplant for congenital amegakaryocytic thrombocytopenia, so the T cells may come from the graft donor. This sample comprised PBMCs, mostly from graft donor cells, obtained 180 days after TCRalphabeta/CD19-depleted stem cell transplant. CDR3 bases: TGTGCCAGCACCCCCTTCGGTGGCGGGGGCTACGAGCAGTACTTC. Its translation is CASTPFGGGGYEQYF.